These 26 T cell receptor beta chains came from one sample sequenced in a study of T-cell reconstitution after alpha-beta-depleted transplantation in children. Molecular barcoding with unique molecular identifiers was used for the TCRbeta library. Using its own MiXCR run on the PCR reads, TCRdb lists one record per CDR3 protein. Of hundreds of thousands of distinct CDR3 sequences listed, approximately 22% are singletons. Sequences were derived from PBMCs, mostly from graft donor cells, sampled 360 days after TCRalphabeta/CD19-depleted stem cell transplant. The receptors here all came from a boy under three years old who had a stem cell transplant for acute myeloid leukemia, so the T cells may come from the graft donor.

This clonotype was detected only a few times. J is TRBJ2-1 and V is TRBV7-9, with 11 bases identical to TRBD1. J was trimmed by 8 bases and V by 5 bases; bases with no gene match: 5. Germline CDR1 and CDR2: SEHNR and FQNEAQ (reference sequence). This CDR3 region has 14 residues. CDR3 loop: CASSGRTGGYEQFF. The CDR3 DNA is TGTGCCAGCAGCGGGCGGACAGGGGGCTATGAGCAGTTCTTC.

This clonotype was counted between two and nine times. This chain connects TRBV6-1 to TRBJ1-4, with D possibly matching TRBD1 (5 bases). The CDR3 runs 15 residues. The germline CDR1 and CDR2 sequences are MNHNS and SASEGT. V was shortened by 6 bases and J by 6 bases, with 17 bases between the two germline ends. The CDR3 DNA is TGTGCCAGCAGGAGGGAGACAGCCACCGATGAAAAACTGTTTTTT. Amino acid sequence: CASRRETATDEKLFF.

CDR3 sequence: CSARDFGYTF. CDR3 sequence (DNA): TGCAGTGCTAGAGACTTCGGCTACACCTTC. The chain couples TRBV20-1 to TRBJ1-2; D remains unclear. The CDR3 is 10 residues long. Deletions cut 0 bases from V and 8 bases from J, with 4 bases between. Germline V gene lookup returns CDR1 DFQATT and CDR2 SNEGSKA (reference sequence).

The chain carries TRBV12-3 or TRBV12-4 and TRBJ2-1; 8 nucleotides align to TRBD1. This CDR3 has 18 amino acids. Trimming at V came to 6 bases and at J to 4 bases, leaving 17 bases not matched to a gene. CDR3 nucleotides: TGTGCCAGCAGCCTCCCTTTCGCCGGGACAGGACTATACAATGAGCAGTTCTTC. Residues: CASSLPFAGTGLYNEQFF.

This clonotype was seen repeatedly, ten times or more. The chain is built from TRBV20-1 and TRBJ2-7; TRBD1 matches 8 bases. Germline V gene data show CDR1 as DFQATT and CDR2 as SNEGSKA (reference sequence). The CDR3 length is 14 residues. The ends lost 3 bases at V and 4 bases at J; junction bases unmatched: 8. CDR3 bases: TGCAGTGCTAGTCGGACAGGGCGATCATACGAGCAGTACGTC. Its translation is CSASRTGRSYEQYV.

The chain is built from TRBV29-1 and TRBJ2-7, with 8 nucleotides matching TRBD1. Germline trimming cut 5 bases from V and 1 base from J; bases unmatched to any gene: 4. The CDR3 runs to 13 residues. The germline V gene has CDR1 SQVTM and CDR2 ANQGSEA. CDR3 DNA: TGCAGCGTTCCGGGACAGGTGTCCTACGAGCAGTACTTC. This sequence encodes CSVPGQVSYEQYF.

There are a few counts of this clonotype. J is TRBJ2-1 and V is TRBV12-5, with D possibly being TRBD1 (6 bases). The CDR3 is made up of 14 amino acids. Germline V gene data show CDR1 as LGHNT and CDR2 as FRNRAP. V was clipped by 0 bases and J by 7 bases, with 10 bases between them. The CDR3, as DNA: TGTGCTAGTGGTTTGGTACAAGGGGGAAATGAGCAGTTCTTC. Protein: CASGLVQGGNEQFF.

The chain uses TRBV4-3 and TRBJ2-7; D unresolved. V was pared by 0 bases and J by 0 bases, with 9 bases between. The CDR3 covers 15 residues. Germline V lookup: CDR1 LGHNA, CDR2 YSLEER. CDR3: CASSQEDEYSYEQYF. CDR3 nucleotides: TGCGCCAGCAGCCAAGAGGACGAATACTCCTACGAGCAGTACTTC.

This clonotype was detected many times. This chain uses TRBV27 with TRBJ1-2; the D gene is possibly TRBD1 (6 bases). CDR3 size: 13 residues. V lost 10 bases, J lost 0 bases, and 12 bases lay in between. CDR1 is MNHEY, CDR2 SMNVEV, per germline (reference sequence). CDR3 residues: CATGQRANYGYTF. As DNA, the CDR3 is TGTGCCACCGGACAGCGCGCTAACTATGGCTACACCTTC.

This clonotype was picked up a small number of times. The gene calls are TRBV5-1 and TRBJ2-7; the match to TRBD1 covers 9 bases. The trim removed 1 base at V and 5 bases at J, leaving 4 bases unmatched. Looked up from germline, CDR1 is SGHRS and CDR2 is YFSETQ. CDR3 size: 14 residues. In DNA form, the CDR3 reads TGCGCCAGCAGCTTGAGGACAGGGGTCGACGAGCAGTACTTC. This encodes CASSLRTGVDEQYF.

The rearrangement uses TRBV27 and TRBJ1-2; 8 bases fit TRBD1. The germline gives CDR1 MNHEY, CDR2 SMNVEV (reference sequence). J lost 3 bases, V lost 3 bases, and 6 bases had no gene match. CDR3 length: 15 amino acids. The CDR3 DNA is TGTGCCAGCAGTTTCCGACAGGGGTTATACTATGGCTACACCTTC. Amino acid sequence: CASSFRQGLYYGYTF.

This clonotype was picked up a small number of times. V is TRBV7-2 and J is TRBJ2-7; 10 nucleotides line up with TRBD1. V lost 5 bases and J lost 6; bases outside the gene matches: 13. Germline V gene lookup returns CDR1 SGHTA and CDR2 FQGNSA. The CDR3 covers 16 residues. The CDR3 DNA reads TGTGCCAGCAGCCTTCCCGGGACAGGGGTTTTGGGCGAGCAGTACTTC. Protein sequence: CASSLPGTGVLGEQYF. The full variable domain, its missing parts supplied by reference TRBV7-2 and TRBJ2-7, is GAGVSQSPSNKVTEKGKDVELRCDPISGHTALYWYRQSLGQGLEFLIYFQGNSAPDKSGLPSDRFSAERTGGSVSTLTIQRTQQEDSAVYLCASSLPGTGVLGEQYFGPGTRLTVT.

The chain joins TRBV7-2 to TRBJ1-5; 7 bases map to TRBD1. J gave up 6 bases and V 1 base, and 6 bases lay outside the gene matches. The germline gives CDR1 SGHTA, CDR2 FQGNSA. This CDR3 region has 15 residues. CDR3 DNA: TGTGCCAGCAGCTTAGGTCAGGGGGATGGTCAGCCCCAGCATTTT. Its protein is CASSLGQGDGQPQHF.

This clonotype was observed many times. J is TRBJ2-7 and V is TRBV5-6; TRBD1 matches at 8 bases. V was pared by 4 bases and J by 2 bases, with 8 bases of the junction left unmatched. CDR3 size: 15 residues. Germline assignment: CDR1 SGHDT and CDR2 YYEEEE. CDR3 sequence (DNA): TGTGCCAGCAGCCGGCGGACAGGGCTTCCCTACGAGCAGTACTTC. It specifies CASSRRTGLPYEQYF.

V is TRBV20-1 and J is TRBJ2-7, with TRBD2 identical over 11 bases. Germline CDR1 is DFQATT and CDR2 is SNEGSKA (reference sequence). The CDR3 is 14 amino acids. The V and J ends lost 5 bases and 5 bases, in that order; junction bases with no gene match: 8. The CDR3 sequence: CSAGGSGGAHEQYF. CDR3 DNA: TGCAGTGCTGGGGGTAGCGGGGGGGCCCACGAGCAGTACTTC.

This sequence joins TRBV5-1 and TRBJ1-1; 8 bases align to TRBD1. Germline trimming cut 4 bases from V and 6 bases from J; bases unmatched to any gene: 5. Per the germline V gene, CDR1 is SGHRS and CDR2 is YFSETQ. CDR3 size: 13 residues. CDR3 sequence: CASSGQGFAEAFF. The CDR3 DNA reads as TGCGCCAGCAGCGGACAGGGTTTCGCTGAAGCTTTCTTT.

The DNA of the CDR3 is TGTGCCACCAGTGACGGGGGAGATACGCAGTATTTT. This sequence encodes CATSDGGDTQYF. V is TRBV24-1 and J is TRBJ2-3; perhaps TRBD2 as D (6 bases). Germline V gives CDR1 KGHDR, CDR2 SFDVKD. CDR3 size: 12 residues. V lost 4 bases, J lost 5 bases, and 6 bases lay in between.

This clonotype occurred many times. This CDR3 is CASSLARNMRLETQYF. For the CDR3, the DNA is TGTGCCAGCAGCTTAGCCCGGAATATGCGATTGGAGACCCAGTACTTC. V gene TRBV7-2 combines with J gene TRBJ2-5; D unresolved. The CDR3 loop spans 16 amino acids. In germline, CDR1 is SGHTA, CDR2 FQGNSA. V was shortened by 0 bases and J by 5 bases, with 16 bases between the two germline ends.

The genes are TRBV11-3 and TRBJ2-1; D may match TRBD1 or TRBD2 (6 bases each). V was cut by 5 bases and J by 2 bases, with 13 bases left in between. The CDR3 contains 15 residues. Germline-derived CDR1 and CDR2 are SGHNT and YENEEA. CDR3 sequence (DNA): TGTGCCAGCAGCCCACGGGGGCAGGCCTACAATGAGCAGTTCTTC. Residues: CASSPRGQAYNEQFF. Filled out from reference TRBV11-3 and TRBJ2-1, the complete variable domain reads EAGVVQSPRYKIIEKKQPVAFWCNPISGHNTLYWYLQNLGQGPELLIRYENEEAVDDSQLPKDRFSAERLKGVDSTLKIQPAELGDSAVYLCASSPRGQAYNEQFFGPGTRLTVL.

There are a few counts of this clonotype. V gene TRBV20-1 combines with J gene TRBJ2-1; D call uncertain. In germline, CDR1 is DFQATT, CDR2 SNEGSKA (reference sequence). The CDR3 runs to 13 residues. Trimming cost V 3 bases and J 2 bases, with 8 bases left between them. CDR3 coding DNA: TGCAGTGCTAGGGGTGGGGCCTACAATGAGCAGTTCTTC. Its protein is CSARGGAYNEQFF.

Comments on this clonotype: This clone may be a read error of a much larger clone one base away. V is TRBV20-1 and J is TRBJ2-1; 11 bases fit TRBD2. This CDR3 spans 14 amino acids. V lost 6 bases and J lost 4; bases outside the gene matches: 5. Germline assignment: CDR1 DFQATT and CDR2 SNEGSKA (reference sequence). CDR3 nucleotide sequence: TGCAGTGCCACGGGACTAGCGGATTACAATGAGCAGTTCTTC. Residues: CSATGLADYNEQFF.

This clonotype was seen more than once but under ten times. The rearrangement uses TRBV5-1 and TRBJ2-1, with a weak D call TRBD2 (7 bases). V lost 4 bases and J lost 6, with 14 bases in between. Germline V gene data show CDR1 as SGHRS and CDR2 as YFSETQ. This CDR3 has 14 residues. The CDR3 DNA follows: TGCGCCAGCAGCCTAGGGGGGGCTTTCAATGAGCAGTTCTTC. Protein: CASSLGGAFNEQFF.

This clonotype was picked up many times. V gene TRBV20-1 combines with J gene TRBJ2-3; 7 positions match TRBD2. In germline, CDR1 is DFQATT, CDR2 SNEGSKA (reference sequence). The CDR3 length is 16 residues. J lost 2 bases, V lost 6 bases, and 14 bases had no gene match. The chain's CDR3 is CSASSLAATITDTQYF. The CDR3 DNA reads TGCAGTGCCTCTAGCCTAGCGGCGACCATCACAGATACGCAGTATTTT.

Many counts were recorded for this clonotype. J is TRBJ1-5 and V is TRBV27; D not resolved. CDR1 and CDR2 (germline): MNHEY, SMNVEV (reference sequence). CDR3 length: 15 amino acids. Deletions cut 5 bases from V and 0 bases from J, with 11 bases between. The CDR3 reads CASSLFGYSNQPQHF. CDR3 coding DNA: TGTGCCAGCAGTCTGTTTGGATATAGCAATCAGCCCCAGCATTTT.

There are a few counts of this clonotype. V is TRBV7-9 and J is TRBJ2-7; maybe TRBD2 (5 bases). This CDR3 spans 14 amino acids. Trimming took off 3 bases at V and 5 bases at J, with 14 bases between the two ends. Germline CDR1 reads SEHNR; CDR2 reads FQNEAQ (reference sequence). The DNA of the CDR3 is TGTGCCAGCAGCTTTGTGGCCGGGGTTCACGAGCAGTACTTC. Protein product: CASSFVAGVHEQYF.

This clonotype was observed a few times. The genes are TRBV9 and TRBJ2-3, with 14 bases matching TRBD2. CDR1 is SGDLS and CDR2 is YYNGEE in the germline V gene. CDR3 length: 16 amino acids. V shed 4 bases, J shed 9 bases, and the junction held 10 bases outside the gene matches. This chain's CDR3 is CASSPRLAGGQATQYF. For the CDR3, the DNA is TGTGCCAGCAGCCCCCGACTAGCGGGGGGGCAAGCAACGCAGTATTTT.